Listed here is a single T cell receptor (beta chain). This sample is part of a study of blood T cell repertoires in COVID-19. As for the study in general: Whether acute or convalescent, the COVID-19 samples came from the United States, Italy and Spain. T cells, B-cell-depleted T cells, or PBMCs supplied cDNA or gDNA.

Trimming stripped 1 base from V and 3 bases from J, with 7 bases between. The CDR3 has 13 amino acids. From germline, CDR1 is SQVTM and CDR2 ANQGSEA. TCRdb keeps only in-frame clones here, not all; method: immunoSEQ multiplex PCR. The sample carries roughly 360,000 clones, roughly four fifths recorded once. The specimen was peripheral blood. The TCR comes from a human donor with acute or convalescent COVID-19. The donor label of this sample is uncertain. V is TRBV29-1 and J is TRBJ1-5; D not certain. The DNA for the CDR3 is TGCAGCGTTGAAGCGGGGAACAATCAGCCCCAGCATTTT. Protein product: CSVEAGNNQPQHF.